A single T cell receptor beta chain is shown here with its context. The source of the sample is a study of technical replicates of blood from a handful of donors. The CDR3 is 14 residues long. The trim removed 4 bases at V and 7 bases at J, leaving 7 bases unmatched. Germline V CDR1 and CDR2: SGHRS, YFSETQ. Some clones are missing from TCRdb's copy, which holds only in-frame ones; the method was immunoSEQ multiplex PCR. The table lists tens of thousands of clones, approximately 87% of them singletons, with approximately 4.5% in the top ten. Sequenced material: PBMCs. The genes are TRBV5-1 and TRBJ1-4; 7 bases line up with TRBD1. This sequence originates from a human donor in good health. Some clones in this sample may be carry-over from other donors' samples. The chain's CDR3 is CASSEGARGEKLFF. CDR3 bases: TGCGCCAGCAGCGAGGGGGCGCGCGGTGAAAAACTGTTTTTT.